Below are 30 T cell receptor beta chains sequenced from a single sample in a study of T-cell memory formation after mild COVID-19. Each CDR3 protein is one row after TCRdb ran MiXCR on the 5' RACE reads. Counted here are about 410,000 distinct CDR3 sequences, over 15% occurring once; the ten biggest clones make up around a fifth. Sequences were obtained from PBMCs or a T cell subset sorted from them (not recorded which). The receptors originated from a man younger than 35 who had mild COVID-19 (a few samples of this study predate the infection). Cell type and time point are not known.

This clonotype was seen more than once but under ten times. The V call is TRBV7-3, the J call TRBJ1-1; D may be TRBD1 (6 bases). Germline lookup yields CDR1 SGHTA and CDR2 FQGTGA. The CDR3 extends over 17 amino acids. The V and J ends lost 2 bases and 3 bases respectively, with 19 bases between them. The CDR3 DNA reads TGTGCCAGCAGCTTACGGGGGGCATGGGCTGGTGACACTGAAGCTTTCTTT. Its translation: CASSLRGAWAGDTEAFF.

This clonotype has ten or more counts. For the CDR3, the DNA is TGTGCCAGCAGCCATGTACTAGCGCCCTACAATGAGCAGTTCTTC. This codes for CASSHVLAPYNEQFF. The chain links TRBV3-1 to TRBJ2-1; 7 bases map to TRBD2. Germline CDR1 reads LGHDT; CDR2 reads YNNKEL (reference sequence). The junction had 4 bases not matched to a gene; V was cut back by 3 bases and J by 2 bases. This CDR3 region has 15 residues.

This clonotype was seen more than once but under ten times. The V gene is TRBV27, the J gene TRBJ2-3; the D is unclear. Germline values: CDR1 MNHEY, CDR2 SMNVEV (reference sequence). V lost 1 base and J lost 2, with 4 bases in between. There are 13 residues in the CDR3. CDR3 in DNA: TGTGCCAGCAGTTTATTACTCACAGATACGCAGTATTTT. The encoded protein is CASSLLLTDTQYF.

Of note for this clonotype: A read error may be the cause here, since a much bigger clone is one base away. The CDR3 protein is CASVAWTANTGELFF. CDR3 coding DNA: TGCGCCAGCGTCGCCTGGACAGCGAACACCGGGGAGCTGTTTTTT. This chain joins TRBV5-1 and TRBJ2-2; possibly TRBD1 for D (6 bases). Germline V gene data show CDR1 as SGHRS and CDR2 as YFSETQ. V lost 7 bases and J 0 bases, leaving 13 bases between the germline ends. The CDR3 consists of 15 residues. The full variable domain, rest sourced from reference TRBV5-1 and TRBJ2-2, is KAGVTQTPRYLIKTRGQQVTLSCSPISGHRSVSWYQQTPGQGLQFLFEYFSETQRNKGNFPGRFSGRQFSNSRSEMNVSTLELGDSALYLCASVAWTANTGELFFGEGSRLTVL.

This chain joins TRBV3-1 and TRBJ2-2; D gene ambiguous. Germline V gene sequence: CDR1 LGHDT, CDR2 YNNKEL (reference sequence). The V and J ends lost 1 base and 6 bases respectively, with 9 bases between them. There are 14 residues in the CDR3. Here the CDR3 DNA reads TGTGCCAGCAGCCAAGCCGTCAATCCCGGGGAGCTGTTTTTT. Translation gives CASSQAVNPGELFF. The variable domain in full, with the rest retrieved from reference TRBV3-1 and TRBJ2-2, is DTAVSQTPKYLVTQMGNDKSIKCEQNLGHDTMYWYKQDSKKFLKIMFSYNNKELIINETVPNRFSPKSPDKAHLNLHINSLELGDSAVYFCASSQAVNPGELFFGEGSRLTVL.

This clonotype was counted between two and nine times. The rearrangement links TRBV6-6 to TRBJ2-7; D is possibly TRBD1 (6 bases). Germline V gives CDR1 MNHNY, CDR2 SVGAGI (reference sequence). The V and J ends lost 6 bases and 4 bases respectively, with 13 bases between them. The CDR3 runs 13 residues. The CDR3 loop reads CASRLTGTYEQYV. Here the CDR3 DNA reads TGTGCCAGCAGACTGACAGGAACGTACGAGCAGTACGTC.

V and J are TRBV4-2 and TRBJ1-1, with D perhaps matching TRBD1 (5 bases). The V and J ends lost 4 bases and 3 bases respectively, with 12 bases between them. The CDR3 loop spans 14 amino acids. CDR1 and CDR2 (germline): LGHNA, YNFKEQ. The CDR3 here is CASSRPGGDTEAFF. DNA for the CDR3: TGTGCCAGCAGCCGTCCCGGGGGGGACACTGAAGCTTTCTTT.

This clonotype was found a few times. This chain uses TRBV6-2 or TRBV6-3 with TRBJ1-1; D might be TRBD1 (5 bases). The CDR3 spans 15 residues. With 7 bases removed from V and 10 bases from J, the gap between germline ends came to 25 bases. Germline V gene data show CDR1 as MNHEY and CDR2 as SVGEGT. The CDR3 protein is CASTLMGLTRFGAFF. In DNA form, the CDR3 reads TGTGCCAGCACCCTAATGGGACTTACTCGTTTCGGAGCTTTCTTT.

This clonotype was seen a few times. The chain joins TRBV19 to TRBJ2-5; 12 nucleotides align to TRBD2. The J segment lost 4 bases and the V segment lost 4 bases, leaving 13 bases of the junction unmatched. The V gene's germline CDR1 is LNHDA and CDR2 SQIVND (reference sequence). CDR3 length equals 18 residues. The CDR3 region is CASSNIAFLAGGRETQYF. CDR3 DNA sequence: TGTGCCAGTAGTAATATCGCTTTCCTAGCGGGGGGGAGAGAGACCCAGTACTTC.

This clonotype was seen only a few times. The chain joins TRBV7-9 to TRBJ2-1; D is uncertain. The V gene lost 1 base and the J gene lost 0 bases, with 13 bases spanning the gap. From germline, CDR1 is SEHNR and CDR2 FQNEAQ (reference sequence). CDR3 length equals 17 residues. CDR3 region: CASSLESRPGSYNEQFF. The DNA of the CDR3 is TGTGCCAGCAGCTTAGAATCGCGGCCAGGCTCCTACAATGAGCAGTTCTTC.

The table lists this clonotype with a few counts. The V call is TRBV5-1, the J call TRBJ2-3, with D perhaps assigned TRBD1 or TRBD2 (5 bases each). The CDR3 length is 14 residues. Trimming removed 5 bases from V and 10 bases from J, with 20 bases in between. Germline V gene data show CDR1 as SGHRS and CDR2 as YFSETQ. The CDR3 loop is CASRVSGARKAQYF. CDR3 nucleotides: TGCGCCAGCAGGGTATCCGGGGCTAGGAAGGCGCAGTATTTT.

J is TRBJ1-1 and V is TRBV23-1; tentative D call: TRBD1 (6 bases). TRBV23-1 is assigned to the ORF class and has an uncertain function. V gave up 11 bases and J gave up 5 bases, with 30 bases separating them. The CDR3 consists of 17 residues. CDR3 nucleotides: TGCGCCCGTCCCTTTAGCCGGGACACCTCCTTGGGGACTGAAGCTTTCTTT. Translated: CARPFSRDTSLGTEAFF.

The chain joins TRBV5-4 to TRBJ2-3; tentatively, D is TRBD1 (5 bases). The germline CDR1 and CDR2 sequences are SGHNT and YYREEE (reference sequence). V lost 4 bases and J lost 5, with 17 bases in between. The CDR3 runs 15 residues. The CDR3 nucleotides read TGTGCCAGCAGCCAATGGGGCAGGGTCCGAGATACGCAGTATTTT. This translates into CASSQWGRVRDTQYF. The variable domain in full, with the rest retrieved from reference TRBV5-4 and TRBJ2-3, is ETGVTQSPTHLIKTRGQQVTLRCSSQSGHNTVSWYQQALGQGPQFIFQYYREEENGRGNFPPRFSGLQFPNYSSELNVNALELDDSALYLCASSQWGRVRDTQYFGPGTRLTVL.

The rearrangement uses TRBV20-1 and TRBJ2-1, with 7 nucleotides matching TRBD1. This CDR3 is 16 amino acids long. With 3 bases clipped from V and 4 bases from J, the junction kept 12 bases outside the gene matches. Germline V gene sequence: CDR1 DFQATT, CDR2 SNEGSKA (reference sequence). CDR3 loop: CSARRGGPKHYNEQFF. The CDR3, as DNA: TGCAGTGCTAGGAGAGGGGGCCCTAAACATTACAATGAGCAGTTCTTC.

This clonotype was observed a few times. CDR3 sequence reads: CASRGLLDRGFLEQYF. In DNA, the CDR3 is TGTGCCAGCAGAGGCCTTCTGGACAGGGGGTTTCTCGAGCAGTACTTC. The V gene is TRBV6-2 or TRBV6-3, the J gene TRBJ2-7; 10 nucleotides match TRBD1. The V segment lost 6 bases and the J segment 6 bases; nucleotides outside the gene matches: 14. The CDR3 contains 16 residues. The germline V gene encodes CDR1 MNHEY and CDR2 SVGEGT.

As DNA, the CDR3 is TGTGCCAGCAGTGGCCAGGGGGCGTTGGGCACAGATACGCAGTATTTT. Its protein product is CASSGQGALGTDTQYF. J is TRBJ2-3 and V is TRBV12-3 or TRBV12-4, with 8 bases aligning to TRBD1. The J segment lost 1 base and the V segment lost 5 bases, leaving 8 bases of the junction unmatched. CDR3 length equals 16 residues.

This chain uses TRBV4-3 with TRBJ2-5; 8 nucleotides line up with TRBD1. V lost 0 bases and J lost 6; bases outside the gene matches: 9. The CDR3 length is 16 residues. The germline V gene has CDR1 LGHNA and CDR2 YSLEER. The DNA of the CDR3 is TGCGCCAGCAGCCAAGATCTGGGGACAGGAGGCCAGACCCAGTACTTC. Translation: CASSQDLGTGGQTQYF.

This clonotype was counted between two and nine times. The chain links TRBV29-1 to TRBJ2-3; maybe TRBD2 (5 bases). Germline CDR1 and CDR2: SQVTM and ANQGSEA. V was shortened by 3 bases and J by 2 bases, with 12 bases between the two germline ends. The CDR3 covers 14 residues. The CDR3 loop reads CSVDVRGPTDTQYF. The CDR3 DNA reads TGCAGCGTTGATGTCCGGGGTCCCACAGATACGCAGTATTTT.

The V and J genes are TRBV28 and TRBJ1-6; D perhaps matches TRBD1 (5 bases). Trimming cost V 6 bases and J 9 bases, with 21 bases left between them. CDR1 and CDR2 (germline): MDHEN, SYDVKM. CDR3 length equals 16 residues. CDR3 loop: CASSGGAGEWRSPLHF. The CDR3 nucleotides read TGTGCCAGCAGCGGAGGCGCGGGGGAGTGGCGTTCACCCCTCCACTTT. The full variable domain, with the rest looked up from reference TRBV28 and TRBJ1-6, is DVKVTQSSRYLVKRTGEKVFLECVQDMDHENMFWYRQDPGLGLRLIYFSYDVKMKEKGDIPEGYSVSREKKERFSLILESASTNQTSMYLCASSGGAGEWRSPLHFGNGTRLTVT.

The chain couples TRBV9 to TRBJ2-1; D may correspond to TRBD1 or TRBD2 (5 bases each). The CDR3 is 15 residues long. V dropped 5 bases and J dropped 6 bases, with 18 bases sitting between them. Looked up from germline, CDR1 is SGDLS and CDR2 is YYNGEE. CDR3 sequence: CASSAPGTVPNEQFF. CDR3 DNA sequence: TGTGCCAGCAGTGCTCCCGGGACGGTACCCAATGAGCAGTTCTTC. Full variable domain (outside the CDR3, taken from reference TRBV9 and TRBJ2-1): DSGVTQTPKHLITATGQRVTLRCSPRSGDLSVYWYQQSLDQGLQFLIQYYNGEERAKGNILERFSAQQFPDLHSELNLSSLELGDSALYFCASSAPGTVPNEQFFGPGTRLTVL.

This clonotype came up a few times. The chain carries TRBV28 and TRBJ2-1; 8 nucleotides agree with TRBD1. CDR3 size: 14 residues. Losses at the gene ends were 4 bases for V and 7 bases for J; bases not matched to a gene: 6. Germline CDR1 is MDHEN and CDR2 is SYDVKM. In nucleotides, the CDR3 is TGTGCCAGCAGTTCGGGACAGGTCAAAAATGAGCAGTTCTTC. This gives the protein CASSSGQVKNEQFF.

This clonotype was seen a handful of times. The V and J genes are TRBV2 and TRBJ2-5, with 8 bases fitting TRBD1. Trimming removed 7 bases from V and 6 bases from J; junction bases left unmatched: 16. Germline V gene data show CDR1 as SNHLY and CDR2 as FYNNEI. The CDR3 has 16 amino acids. The CDR3 nucleotides read TGTGCCAGCATGCGCACCTTGGACAGGGACGAAAAGACCCAGTACTTC. Translation: CASMRTLDRDEKTQYF.

This clonotype was observed a few times. The chain combines TRBV5-1 with TRBJ2-1, with TRBD1 as a possible D gene (5 bases). CDR1 is SGHRS, CDR2 YFSETQ, per germline. CDR3 length: 14 residues. The ends were cut back, 0 bases at V and 9 bases at J, with 13 bases in the middle. The CDR3 DNA reads TGCGCCAGCAGCTTGGCACAAAAGGGGCGTGAGCAGTTCTTC. Protein product: CASSLAQKGREQFF. The variable domain in full, with the rest retrieved from reference TRBV5-1 and TRBJ2-1, is KAGVTQTPRYLIKTRGQQVTLSCSPISGHRSVSWYQQTPGQGLQFLFEYFSETQRNKGNFPGRFSGRQFSNSRSEMNVSTLELGDSALYLCASSLAQKGREQFFGPGTRLTVL.

The chain links TRBV5-5 to TRBJ2-3; the D gene could be TRBD1 or TRBD2 (5 bases each). Trimming pared 3 bases from V and 5 bases from J, leaving 7 bases between. This CDR3 region has 12 residues. CDR1 is SGHKS and CDR2 is YYEKEE in the germline V gene (reference sequence). The CDR3 sequence: CASSWDGDTQYF. The CDR3 DNA reads TGTGCCAGCAGCTGGGACGGAGATACGCAGTATTTT. The full variable domain, with the rest looked up from reference TRBV5-5 and TRBJ2-3, is DAGVTQSPTHLIKTRGQQVTLRCSPISGHKSVSWYQQVLGQGPQFIFQYYEKEERGRGNFPDRFSARQFPNYSSELNVNALLLGDSALYLCASSWDGDTQYFGPGTRLTVL.

J is TRBJ1-1 and V is TRBV5-1; D is ambiguous. Trimming removed 4 bases at V and 4 bases at J, with 17 bases between. Germline V CDR1 and CDR2: SGHRS, YFSETQ. The CDR3 totals 15 residues. In DNA, the CDR3 is TGCGCCAGCAGCCTAGGGCCTAGTACTAGCACTGAAGCTTTCTTT. Translation: CASSLGPSTSTEAFF.

The rearrangement uses TRBV7-2 and TRBJ2-5; TRBD1 matches at 7 bases. Germline V gene sequence: CDR1 SGHTA, CDR2 FQGNSA. This CDR3 region has 13 residues. V was pared by 5 bases and J by 4 bases, with 4 bases of the junction left unmatched. The CDR3 protein is CASSAQGLETQYF. The CDR3 coding sequence is TGTGCCAGCAGCGCACAGGGGCTAGAGACCCAGTACTTC.

This clonotype has ten or more counts. The chain couples TRBV24-1 to TRBJ1-5; tentative D call: TRBD1 (5 bases). Deletions cut 5 bases from V and 4 bases from J, with 11 bases between. The CDR3 is 14 residues long. Germline V gene sequence: CDR1 KGHDR, CDR2 SFDVKD. Written as DNA, the CDR3 is TGTGCCACCAGTGGGCAGGGCCAAAATCAGCCCCAGCATTTT. The encoded protein is CATSGQGQNQPQHF.

There are many counts of this clonotype. The chain has TRBV7-9 and TRBJ2-6; the D gene is possibly TRBD1 (5 bases). CDR1 and CDR2 (germline): SEHNR, FQNEAQ (reference sequence). This CDR3 is 15 amino acids long. The V end lost 8 bases, the J end lost 0 bases, and 11 bases lay between the germline ends. The CDR3 DNA reads as TGTGCCAGCCCGGACATTAACTCTGGGGCCAACGTCCTGACTTTC. It is translated as CASPDINSGANVLTF.

The V call is TRBV5-1, the J call TRBJ1-1; no firm D call. The CDR3 length is 13 residues. Trimming pared 3 bases from V and 2 bases from J, leaving 8 bases between. The germline V gene encodes CDR1 SGHRS and CDR2 YFSETQ. CDR3 region: CASSSTPNTEAFF. Here the CDR3 DNA reads TGCGCCAGCAGCTCCACCCCCAACACTGAAGCTTTCTTT.

This clonotype was observed a handful of times. The gene calls are TRBV4-3 and TRBJ2-1, with a weak D call TRBD2 (5 bases). Trimming shortened V by 1 base and J by 12 bases, and 7 bases separated the two germline ends. There are 11 residues in the CDR3. The germline CDR1 and CDR2 sequences are LGHNA and YSLEER. CDR3 sequence (DNA): TGCGCCAGCAGCCAAGCGGGGTGGCAGTTCTTC. As protein: CASSQAGWQFF.